The T cell receptor beta chain under discussion was sequenced for a study of metastatic and nonmetastatic thyroid tumors. Study information: It was across blood and tumor or nodule tissue from malignant and benign thyroid patients that repertoires were compared.

This clone is deemed medium-sized (0.01 to 0.1%). TCRdb re-called the PCR reads through MiXCR. The sample has around 26,000 clones, more than 20% seen once. CDR1 and CDR2 (germline): SNHLY, FYNNEI. The V end lost 4 bases, the J end lost 0 bases, and 1 base lay between the germline ends. The CDR3 spans 12 residues. Patients had received no treatment of any kind before thyroid surgery. This chain connects TRBV2 to TRBJ1-3, with D unclear. This clonotype was obtained from a female donor with papillary thyroid cancer or a benign thyroid nodule (not recorded which). Some clones in this sample may be carry-over from other donors' samples. The source material was blood. The CDR3 protein is CASSVSGNTIYF. The CDR3 DNA reads TGTGCCAGCAGTGTCTCTGGAAACACCATATATTTT.